The rows below give T cell receptor beta chains drawn from one sample of a study of blood T cell repertoires in COVID-19. Libraries were prepared by immunoSEQ multiplex PCR; TCRdb keeps only in-frame clonotypes and omits some of them. The table records about 83,000 clones, about 87% of them present only once. Sequencing was performed on peripheral blood. These receptors were taken from an elderly man with active or convalescent COVID-19. The CDR3 runs from the conserved cysteine through the conserved F or W. The size of a clone is reported for some rows only, either as once, few or many, or as a class for expanded clones.

clone_size | j_call | v_call | cdr3_aa
- | TRBJ2-6 | TRBV2 | CASSITGAGANVLTF
- | TRBJ1-6 | TRBV12-3/TRBV12-4 | CASSNTRSPLHF
- | TRBJ1-2 | TRBV9 | CASSVDGGDGYTF
- | TRBJ2-5 | TRBV5-1 | CASSLGVTSGGEETQYF
- | TRBJ1-4 | TRBV23-1 | CASSQSAGSYATNEKLFF
- | TRBJ1-2 | TRBV10-2 | CASSGTGDYGYTF
- | TRBJ1-1 | TRBV2 | CASSPRGQMNTEAFF
- | TRBJ1-4 | TRBV5-1 | CASSVPTGPLANEKLFF
few | TRBJ1-4 | TRBV7-9 | CASSFTNEKLFF
- | TRBJ1-5 | TRBV6-5 | CASSPSASNQPQHF
- | TRBJ1-6 | TRBV3-1/TRBV3-2 | CASSQDEFRSPLHF
few | TRBJ1-4 | TRBV2 | CASNRQGLNEKLFF
- | TRBJ1-2 | TRBV10-3 | CATTRTGEAGYTF
- | TRBJ1-6 | TRBV2 | CASRIRGTNSPLHF
- | TRBJ2-1 | TRBV10-3 | CAISEALPGLAGDEQFF
- | TRBJ2-1 | TRBV7-8 | CASSSRLAGPPWDNEQFF
few | TRBJ2-3 | TRBV10-1 | CASSSSGTDTQYF
- | TRBJ2-3 | TRBV3-1/TRBV3-2 | CASSQDGGGRGTDTQYF
- | TRBJ2-5 | TRBV27 | CASSPRQGRETQYF
- | TRBJ2-2 | TRBV7-3 | CASSLSPGQGGELFF